This T cell receptor (beta chain) was profiled in a study of T cell changes during pregnancy in multiple sclerosis. Sequencing was performed with immunoSEQ multiplex PCR; in TCRdb, only in-frame clones are kept and a portion is missing. The sample has about 59,000 clones; about 93% are singletons. By sample fraction, this clone is medium-sized. CDR1 and CDR2 (germline): LGHNA, YNFKEQ. The CDR3 has 15 residues. The V and J ends lost 0 bases and 4 bases, in that order; junction bases with no gene match: 4. This receptor was identified in a female donor with multiple sclerosis, enrolled in a pregnancy study. Sample: CD8+ T cells from peripheral blood mononuclear cells, taken in the third trimester of pregnancy. The rearrangement joins TRBV4-2 to TRBJ2-7; TRBD2 matches at 9 bases. DNA of the CDR3: TGTGCCAGCAGCCAAGATAGCGGGAGTTTTTACGAGCAGTACTTC. Its translation: CASSQDSGSFYEQYF.